The rows below give T cell receptor beta chains drawn from one sample of a study of early T cells in non-severe SARS-CoV-2 infection. Using its own MiXCR run on the 5' RACE reads, TCRdb lists one record per CDR3 protein. The sample lists approximately 45,000 distinct CDR3 sequences, around 6% occurring once. Source material: whole blood. These receptors all come from an adult who was a healthcare worker with PCR-confirmed SARS-CoV-2 infection or an uninfected control (not recorded which). CDR3s include the opening cysteine and the closing phenylalanine or tryptophan. The D gene is left open where the match is weak. Clone size appears in some rows only: once, few, many, or a class for an expanded clone.

clone_size	v_call	d_call	j_call	cdr3_aa	cdr3_nt
many	TRBV28	TRBD1	TRBJ2-3	CASSLRHLTGDADTQYF	TGTGCCAGCAGTTTACGCCACTTGACAGGGGACGCAGATACGCAGTATTTT
.	TRBV20-1	.	TRBJ2-5	CSATRPIPLPLEGENQYF	TGCAGTGCCACCCGACCGATCCCCCTGCCACTAGAAGGAGAGAACCAGTACTTC
many	TRBV2	.	TRBJ2-7	CATGGQYF	TGTGCAACAGGAGGGCAGTACTTC
many	TRBV25-1	.	TRBJ1-2	CASSEGTGSYGYTF	TGTGCCAGCAGTGAAGGCACAGGGTCCTATGGCTACACCTTC
many	TRBV13	.	TRBJ2-3	CASSPSPLATDTQYF	TGTGCCAGCAGCCCCTCCCCACTAGCAACAGATACGCAGTATTTT
many	TRBV15	.	TRBJ2-3	CATSRAREGTDTQYF	TGTGCCACCAGCAGAGCCCGAGAGGGCACAGATACGCAGTATTTT
many	TRBV10-2	.	TRBJ1-6	CASSTVWDSPLHF	TGCGCCAGCAGTACAGTGTGGGATTCACCCCTCCACTTT
.	TRBV19	.	TRBJ2-1	CASSIGPFNEQFF	TGTGCCAGTAGTATCGGACCATTTAATGAGCAGTTCTTC
few	TRBV18	.	TRBJ2-6	CASSQTSGAAGANVLTF	TGTGCCAGCTCACAGACCTCAGGGGCGGCCGGGGCCAACGTCCTGACTTTC
many	TRBV6-1	.	TRBJ1-1	CASSLRGRVRTEAFF	TGTGCCAGCAGCCTTAGGGGCAGGGTACGAACTGAAGCTTTCTTT
many	TRBV6-5	.	TRBJ1-4	CASRSTALRTNEKLFF	TGTGCCAGCAGGTCGACCGCCCTTAGGACTAATGAAAAACTGTTTTTT
many	TRBV7-9	.	TRBJ2-7	CASEEGPNYEQYF	TGTGCCAGCGAAGAGGGGCCCAACTACGAGCAGTACTTC
many	TRBV12-3/TRBV12-4	TRBD2	TRBJ2-2	CASTPSGLAPGELFF	TGTGCCAGCACTCCCTCCGGACTAGCGCCCGGGGAGCTGTTTTTT
.	TRBV18	.	TRBJ2-3	CASFASGTDTQYF	TGTGCCAGCTTCGCCTCCGGCACAGATACGCAGTATTTT
few	TRBV20-1	TRBD2	TRBJ2-5	CSAREPAGYQETQYF	TGCAGTGCTAGAGAGCCAGCGGGGTACCAAGAGACCCAGTACTTC
many	TRBV6-1	.	TRBJ2-3	CASSGGIDTQYF	TGTGCCAGCAGTGGAGGGATTGATACGCAGTATTTT
many	TRBV28	TRBD1	TRBJ1-6	CASSSIIRQGRGNSPLHF	TGTGCCAGCAGTTCCATCATCCGACAGGGGAGGGGAAATTCACCCCTCCACTTT
many	TRBV5-1	.	TRBJ2-3	CASSLSSLGPDTQYF	TGCGCCAGCAGCTTGTCTTCCCTGGGTCCAGATACGCAGTATTTT
many	TRBV7-6	TRBD2	TRBJ2-1	CASSLETSGVREQFF	TGTGCCAGCAGCTTAGAGACTAGCGGGGTGCGGGAGCAGTTCTTC
many	TRBV11-1	.	TRBJ2-7	CASSLSLAYEQYF	TGTGCCAGCAGCTTAAGTCTAGCCTACGAGCAGTACTTC
many	TRBV28	.	TRBJ1-6	CASSFVGGNSPLHF	TGTGCCAGCAGTTTCGTCGGGGGTAATTCACCCCTCCACTTT
.	TRBV20-1	TRBD1	TRBJ2-7	CSALPYRGTIYEQYF	TGCAGTGCTTTGCCGTACAGGGGAACGATCTACGAGCAGTACTTC
many	TRBV29-1	.	TRBJ1-2	CSVAPIEAVYGYTF	TGCAGCGTTGCTCCCATTGAAGCAGTCTATGGCTACACCTTC
many	TRBV6-2/TRBV6-3	TRBD1	TRBJ2-5	CASSSTGPQETQYF	TGTGCCAGCAGTTCGACAGGGCCCCAAGAGACCCAGTACTTC
.	TRBV11-2	.	TRBJ1-3	CASSPPGYTIYF	TGTGCCAGCAGCCCCCCGGGATACACCATATATTTT
.	TRBV6-6	.	TRBJ1-1	CASTFRGAEAFF	TGTGCCAGCACCTTCAGGGGAGCTGAAGCTTTCTTT
.	TRBV5-4	TRBD1	TRBJ2-6	CASSEDRTSGANVLTF	TGTGCCAGCAGCGAGGACAGGACGTCTGGGGCCAACGTCCTGACTTTC
many	TRBV29-1	.	TRBJ2-5	CSVELRFPF	TGCAGCGTTGAGCTAAGATTCCCCTTC
.	TRBV7-9	.	TRBJ1-1	CASSLENGGDTEAFF	TGTGCCAGCAGCTTAGAGAATGGAGGTGACACTGAAGCTTTCTTT
few	TRBV7-9	TRBD1	TRBJ2-1	CASSIHRTGNEQFF	TGTGCCAGCAGCATACACCGGACAGGGAATGAGCAGTTCTTC
many	TRBV10-3	.	TRBJ2-1	CAIGAKPTTYNEQFF	TGTGCCATCGGTGCGAAACCGACTACCTACAATGAGCAGTTCTTC
many	TRBV19	.	TRBJ2-7	CASSPQGNGVYEQYF	TGTGCCAGTAGTCCCCAAGGTAACGGGGTCTACGAGCAGTACTTC
.	TRBV6-6	TRBD1	TRBJ1-2	CASRSTVPGQGGGYTF	TGTGCCAGCAGATCCACCGTCCCGGGACAGGGCGGGGGCTACACCTTC
.	TRBV9	TRBD2	TRBJ2-1	CASTTLAGGGEQFF	TGTGCCAGCACCACCCTAGCGGGGGGCGGTGAGCAGTTCTTC
.	TRBV4-3	.	TRBJ2-2	CASSQDLRDTGELFF	TGCGCCAGCAGCCAAGATCTCAGGGACACCGGGGAGCTGTTTTTT
many	TRBV5-1	TRBD1	TRBJ1-6	CASSLVAGGYNSPLHF	TGCGCCAGCAGCTTGGTTGCAGGGGGCTATAATTCACCCCTCCACTTT
.	TRBV12-3/TRBV12-4	.	TRBJ1-5	CASSGGYSNQPQHF	TGTGCCAGCAGCGGGGGGTATAGCAATCAGCCCCAGCATTTT
many	TRBV30	.	TRBJ2-7	CAWSVGSSEQYF	TGTGCCTGGAGTGTGGGATCCTCCGAGCAGTACTTC
many	TRBV29-1	.	TRBJ2-2	CSGSWNTGELFF	TGCAGCGGAAGTTGGAACACCGGGGAGCTGTTTTTT
.	TRBV6-5	TRBD2	TRBJ2-3	CASSRTSGGITDTQYF	TGTGCCAGCAGTAGGACTAGCGGGGGTATCACAGATACGCAGTATTTT
many	TRBV7-9	.	TRBJ2-1	CASSPRGGSSYNEQFF	TGTGCCAGCAGCCCTCGTGGCGGAAGCTCCTACAATGAGCAGTTCTTC
few	TRBV20-1	.	TRBJ1-6	CSARDRVEPLHF	TGCAGTGCTAGAGATCGCGTGGAACCCCTCCACTTT
few	TRBV29-1	.	TRBJ2-5	CSVDWPQETQYF	TGCAGCGTTGATTGGCCCCAAGAGACCCAGTACTTC
few	TRBV11-2	.	TRBJ1-2	CASSFGNSYGYTF	TGTGCCAGCAGCTTCGGAAACAGCTATGGCTACACCTTC
few	TRBV2	TRBD1	TRBJ1-2	CASSLDRESGHYGYTF	TGTGCCAGCAGTCTTGACAGGGAGAGTGGTCACTATGGCTACACCTTC
.	TRBV30	TRBD1	TRBJ1-2	CAWSVLGQGRYGYTF	TGTGCCTGGAGTGTACTCGGACAGGGTCGCTATGGCTACACCTTC
few	TRBV27	.	TRBJ2-3	CASSLGWRSTDTQYF	TGTGCCAGCAGTTTAGGCTGGAGAAGCACAGATACGCAGTATTTT
.	TRBV11-2	.	TRBJ2-5	CASSSLGDQETQYF	TGTGCCAGCAGCTCTTTGGGGGATCAAGAGACCCAGTACTTC
.	TRBV6-2/TRBV6-3	.	TRBJ2-3	CASSALGRTSTDTQYF	TGTGCCAGCAGTGCTCTCGGCAGAACTAGCACAGATACGCAGTATTTT
many	TRBV11-2	.	TRBJ2-1	CASSLVSGGQSYNEQFF	TGTGCCAGCAGCTTAGTATCTGGGGGGCAGTCCTACAATGAGCAGTTCTTC
many	TRBV6-5	TRBD1	TRBJ2-5	CASSPRWDRGETQYF	TGTGCCAGCAGTCCGAGGTGGGACAGGGGCGAGACCCAGTACTTC
.	TRBV24-1	TRBD2	TRBJ2-2	CATSAALRGKNTGELFF	TGTGCCACCAGTGCCGCGTTGCGGGGGAAGAACACCGGGGAGCTGTTTTTT
many	TRBV6-5	TRBD1	TRBJ2-5	CASSPGTGYETQYF	TGTGCCAGCAGTCCCGGGACAGGGTATGAGACCCAGTACTTC
many	TRBV6-1	TRBD2	TRBJ2-3	CASSEAGLARTDTQYF	TGTGCCAGCAGTGAAGCGGGACTAGCACGCACAGATACGCAGTATTTT
many	TRBV19	.	TRBJ1-2	CASSHDPTGTPNYGYTF	TGTGCCAGTAGTCACGACCCAACAGGGACCCCTAACTATGGCTACACCTTC
many	TRBV5-6	.	TRBJ2-2	CASSWMAAGELFF	TGTGCCAGCAGCTGGATGGCTGCCGGGGAGCTGTTTTTT
many	TRBV3-1	TRBD2	TRBJ2-1	CASSQPDRTSGDEQFF	TGTGCCAGCAGCCAACCAGATAGGACTAGCGGAGATGAGCAGTTCTTC
many	TRBV7-2	TRBD2	TRBJ2-5	CASSISAGGHETQYF	TGTGCCAGCAGTATCTCTGCGGGGGGGCATGAGACCCAGTACTTC
.	TRBV6-1	.	TRBJ2-3	CASSETAGTDTQYF	TGTGCCAGCAGTGAAACGGCGGGAACAGATACGCAGTATTTT